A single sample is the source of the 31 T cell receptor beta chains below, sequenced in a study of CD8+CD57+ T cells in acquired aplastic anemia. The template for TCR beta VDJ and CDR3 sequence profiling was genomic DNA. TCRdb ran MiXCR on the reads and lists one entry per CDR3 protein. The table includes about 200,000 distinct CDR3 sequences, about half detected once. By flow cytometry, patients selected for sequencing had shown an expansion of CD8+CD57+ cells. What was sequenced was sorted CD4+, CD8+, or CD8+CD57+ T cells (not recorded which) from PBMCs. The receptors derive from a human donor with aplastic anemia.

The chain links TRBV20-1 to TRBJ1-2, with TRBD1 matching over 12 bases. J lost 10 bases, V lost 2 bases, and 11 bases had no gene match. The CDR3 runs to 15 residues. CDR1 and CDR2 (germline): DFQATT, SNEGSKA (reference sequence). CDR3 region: CSARNPGQGASDYTF. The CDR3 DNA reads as TGCAGTGCTAGAAACCCGGGACAGGGGGCGTCAGACTACACCTTC.

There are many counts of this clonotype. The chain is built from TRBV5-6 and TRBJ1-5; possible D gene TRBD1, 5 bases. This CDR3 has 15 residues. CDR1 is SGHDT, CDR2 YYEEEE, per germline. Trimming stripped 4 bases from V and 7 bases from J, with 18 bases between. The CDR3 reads CASSPRGLVGQPQHF. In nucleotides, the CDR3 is TGTGCCAGCAGCCCGAGGGGCCTGGTGGGACAGCCCCAGCATTTT.

CDR3 residues: CASSEFADTGELFF. The CDR3 nucleotides are TGTGCCAGCAGTGAGTTCGCAGACACCGGGGAGCTGTTTTTT. The V call is TRBV2, the J call TRBJ2-2; D is unclear. The CDR3 is 14 amino acids. Trimming took 3 bases from V and 3 from J, leaving 8 bases between them. Germline lookup yields CDR1 SNHLY and CDR2 FYNNEI.

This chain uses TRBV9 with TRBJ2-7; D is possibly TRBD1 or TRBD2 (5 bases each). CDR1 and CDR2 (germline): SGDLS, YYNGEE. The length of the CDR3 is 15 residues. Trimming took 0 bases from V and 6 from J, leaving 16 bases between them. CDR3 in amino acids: CASSVDGTPFSEQYF. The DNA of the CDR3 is TGTGCCAGCAGCGTAGACGGGACGCCATTCTCCGAGCAGTACTTC.

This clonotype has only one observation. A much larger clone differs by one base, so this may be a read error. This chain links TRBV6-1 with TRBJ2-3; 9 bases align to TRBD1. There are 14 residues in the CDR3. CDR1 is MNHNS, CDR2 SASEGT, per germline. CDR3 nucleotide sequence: TGTGCCAGCGCCGGGACAGGGCGGACAGGTACGCAGTATTTT. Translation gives CASAGTGRTGTQYF.

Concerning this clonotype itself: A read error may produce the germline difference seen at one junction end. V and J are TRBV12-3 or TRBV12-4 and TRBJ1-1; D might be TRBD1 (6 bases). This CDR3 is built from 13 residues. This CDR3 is CASGLGGGTEAFF. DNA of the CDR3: TGTGCCAGCGGTTTGGGGGGCGGGACTGAAGCTTTCTTT.

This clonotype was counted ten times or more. The CDR3 region is CSAVTSGRTDTQYF. The CDR3 coding sequence is TGCAGTGCTGTTACTAGCGGCCGCACAGATACGCAGTATTTT. The chain employs TRBV20-1 and TRBJ2-3, with 8 positions matching TRBD2. CDR1 is DFQATT and CDR2 is SNEGSKA in the germline V gene (reference sequence). CDR3 size: 14 residues. The V gene end was trimmed by 5 bases and the J gene end by 1 base; junction bases not matched to a gene: 5.

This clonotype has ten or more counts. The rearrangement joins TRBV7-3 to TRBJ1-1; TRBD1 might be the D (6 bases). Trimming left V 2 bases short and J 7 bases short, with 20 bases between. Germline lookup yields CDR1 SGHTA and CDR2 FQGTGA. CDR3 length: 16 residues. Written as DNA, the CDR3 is TGTGCCAGCAGCTTAGAGGGGACACGAACCAGGGGTGAAGCTTTCTTT. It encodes CASSLEGTRTRGEAFF. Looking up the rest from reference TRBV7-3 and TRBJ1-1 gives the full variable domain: GAGVSQTPSNKVTEKGKYVELRCDPISGHTALYWYRQSLGQGPEFLIYFQGTGAADDSGLPNDRFFAVRPEGSVSTLKIQRTERGDSAVYLCASSLEGTRTRGEAFFGQGTRLTVV.

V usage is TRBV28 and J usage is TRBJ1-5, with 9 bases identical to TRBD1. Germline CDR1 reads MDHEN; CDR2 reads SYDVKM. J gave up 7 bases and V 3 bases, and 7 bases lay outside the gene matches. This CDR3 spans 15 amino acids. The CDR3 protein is CASSFAGTGYQPQHF. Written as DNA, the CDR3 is TGTGCCAGCAGTTTCGCCGGGACAGGGTACCAGCCCCAGCATTTT.

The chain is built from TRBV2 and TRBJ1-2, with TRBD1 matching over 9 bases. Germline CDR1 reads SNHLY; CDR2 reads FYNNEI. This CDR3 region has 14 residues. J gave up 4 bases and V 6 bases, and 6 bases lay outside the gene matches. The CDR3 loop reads CASSGTGGGYGYTF. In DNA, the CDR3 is TGTGCCAGCAGCGGAACAGGGGGCGGCTATGGCTACACCTTC.

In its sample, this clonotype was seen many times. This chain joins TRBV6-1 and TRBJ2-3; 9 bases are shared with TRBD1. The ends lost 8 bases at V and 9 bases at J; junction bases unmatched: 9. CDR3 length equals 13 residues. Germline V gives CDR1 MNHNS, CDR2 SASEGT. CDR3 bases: TGTGCCAGCTCTATTGCCGGGACAGGGACGCAGTATTTT. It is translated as CASSIAGTGTQYF.

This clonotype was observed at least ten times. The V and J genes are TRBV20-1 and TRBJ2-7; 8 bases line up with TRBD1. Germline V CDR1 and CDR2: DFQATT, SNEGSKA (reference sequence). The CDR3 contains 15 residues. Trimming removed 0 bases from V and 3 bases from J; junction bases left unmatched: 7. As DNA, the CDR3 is TGCAGTGCTAGAGAGACAGGGGAAAATTACTACGAGCAGTACTTC. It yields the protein CSARETGENYYEQYF.

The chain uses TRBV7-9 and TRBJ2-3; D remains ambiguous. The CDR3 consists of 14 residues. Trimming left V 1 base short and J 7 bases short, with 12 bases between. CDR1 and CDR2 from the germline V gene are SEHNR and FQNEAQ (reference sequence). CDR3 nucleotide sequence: TGTGCCAGCAGCTTAGGCGCAGGAGAGTATACGCAGTATTTT. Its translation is CASSLGAGEYTQYF.

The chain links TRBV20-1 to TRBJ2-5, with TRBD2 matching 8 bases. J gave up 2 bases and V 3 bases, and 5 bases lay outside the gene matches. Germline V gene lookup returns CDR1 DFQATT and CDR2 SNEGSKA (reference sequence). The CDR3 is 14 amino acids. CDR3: CSARVSGAQETQYF. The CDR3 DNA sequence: TGCAGTGCTAGGGTTAGCGGGGCACAAGAGACCCAGTACTTC.

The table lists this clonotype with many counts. The CDR3 loop is CASSEVGKETQYF. The CDR3 DNA follows: TGCGCCAGCAGTGAAGTGGGGAAAGAGACCCAGTACTTC. The rearrangement joins TRBV10-1 to TRBJ2-5; D uncertain. Germline CDR1 WNHNN, CDR2 SYGVQD (reference sequence). Trimming cost V 3 bases and J 3 bases, with 8 bases left between them. The CDR3 has 13 residues.

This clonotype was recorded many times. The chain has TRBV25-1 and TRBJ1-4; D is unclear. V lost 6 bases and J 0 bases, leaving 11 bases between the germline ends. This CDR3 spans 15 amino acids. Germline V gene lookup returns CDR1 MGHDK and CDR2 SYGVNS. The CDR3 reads CASRPPGSTNEKLFF. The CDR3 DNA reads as TGTGCCAGCAGGCCGCCAGGTTCAACTAATGAAAAACTGTTTTTT.

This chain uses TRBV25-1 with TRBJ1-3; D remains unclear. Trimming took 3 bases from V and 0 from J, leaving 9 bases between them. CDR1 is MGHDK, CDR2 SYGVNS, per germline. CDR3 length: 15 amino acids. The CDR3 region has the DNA TGTGCCAGCAGTGAGGACGGCTTCTCTGGAAACACCATATATTTT. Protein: CASSEDGFSGNTIYF.

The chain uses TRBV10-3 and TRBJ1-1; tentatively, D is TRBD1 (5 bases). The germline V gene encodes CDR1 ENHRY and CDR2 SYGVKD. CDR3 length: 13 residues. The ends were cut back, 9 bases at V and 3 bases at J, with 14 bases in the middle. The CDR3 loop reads CAMSLGVDTEAFF. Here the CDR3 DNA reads TGTGCCATGTCTCTAGGGGTGGACACTGAAGCTTTCTTT.

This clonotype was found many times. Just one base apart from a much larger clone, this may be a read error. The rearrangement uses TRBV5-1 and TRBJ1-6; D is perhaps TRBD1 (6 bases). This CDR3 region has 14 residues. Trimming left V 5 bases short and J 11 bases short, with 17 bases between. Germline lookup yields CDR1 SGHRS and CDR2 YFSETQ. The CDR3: CASREGGREPPLHF. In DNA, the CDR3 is TGCGCCAGCAGAGAGGGGGGAAGGGAACCACCCCTCCACTTT.

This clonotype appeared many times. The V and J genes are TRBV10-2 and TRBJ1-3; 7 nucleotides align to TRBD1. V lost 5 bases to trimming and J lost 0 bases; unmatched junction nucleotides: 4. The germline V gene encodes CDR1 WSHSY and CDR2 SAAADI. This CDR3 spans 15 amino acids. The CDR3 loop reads CASSQTGTSGNTIYF. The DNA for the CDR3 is TGCGCCAGCAGTCAGACAGGGACCTCTGGAAACACCATATATTTT.

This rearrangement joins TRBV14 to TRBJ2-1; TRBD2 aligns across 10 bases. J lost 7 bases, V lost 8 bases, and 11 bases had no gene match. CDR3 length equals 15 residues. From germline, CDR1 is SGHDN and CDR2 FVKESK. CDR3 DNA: TGTGCCAGCGGCCGAGGACTAGCGGCGGGAAATGAGCAGTTCTTC. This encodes CASGRGLAAGNEQFF.

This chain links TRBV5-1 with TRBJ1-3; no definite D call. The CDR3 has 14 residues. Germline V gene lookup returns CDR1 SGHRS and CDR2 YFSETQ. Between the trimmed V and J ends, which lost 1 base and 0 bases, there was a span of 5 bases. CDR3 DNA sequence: TGCGCCAGCAGCTTGCCGAGCTCTGGAAACACCATATATTTT. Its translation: CASSLPSSGNTIYF.

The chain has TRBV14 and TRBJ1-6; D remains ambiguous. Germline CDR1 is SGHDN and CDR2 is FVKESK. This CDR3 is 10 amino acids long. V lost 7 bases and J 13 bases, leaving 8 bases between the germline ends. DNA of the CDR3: TGTGCCAGCAACCGATCGCCCCTCCACTTT. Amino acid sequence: CASNRSPLHF. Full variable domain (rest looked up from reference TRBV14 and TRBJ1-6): EAGVTQFPSHSVIEKGQTVTLRCDPISGHDNLYWYRRVMGKEIKFLLHFVKESKQDESGMPNNRFLAERTGGTYSTLKVQPAELEDSGVYFCASNRSPLHFGNGTRLTVT.

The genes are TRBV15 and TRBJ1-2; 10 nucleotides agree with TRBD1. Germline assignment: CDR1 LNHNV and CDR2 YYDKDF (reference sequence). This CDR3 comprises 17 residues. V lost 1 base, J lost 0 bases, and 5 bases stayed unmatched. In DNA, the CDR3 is TGTGCCACCAGCAGAGTTTCCGGGACAGGGGCTAACTATGGCTACACCTTC. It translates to CATSRVSGTGANYGYTF.

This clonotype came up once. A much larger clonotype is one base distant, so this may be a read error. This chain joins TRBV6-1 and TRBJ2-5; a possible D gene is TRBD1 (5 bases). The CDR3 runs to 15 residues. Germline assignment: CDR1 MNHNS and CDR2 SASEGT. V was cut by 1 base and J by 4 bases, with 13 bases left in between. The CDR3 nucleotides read TGTGCCAGCAGTGAAGGGGGCCTTTTGGGAGAGACCCAGTACTTC. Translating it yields CASSEGGLLGETQYF.

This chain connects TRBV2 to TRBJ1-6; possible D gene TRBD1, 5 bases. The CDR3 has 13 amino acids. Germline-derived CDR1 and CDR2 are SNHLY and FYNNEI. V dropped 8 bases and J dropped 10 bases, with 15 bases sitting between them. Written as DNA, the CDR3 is TGTGCCAGCGGGACGGGCCTCGGATCACCCCTCCACTTT. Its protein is CASGTGLGSPLHF.

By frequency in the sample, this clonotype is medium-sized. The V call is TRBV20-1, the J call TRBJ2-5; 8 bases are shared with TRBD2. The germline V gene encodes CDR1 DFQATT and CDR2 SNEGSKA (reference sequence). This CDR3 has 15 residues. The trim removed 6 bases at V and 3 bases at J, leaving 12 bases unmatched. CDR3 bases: TGCAGTGCCGCTGCGGGCGGGGGGAGTAAAGAGACCCAGTACTTC. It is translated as CSAAAGGGSKETQYF.

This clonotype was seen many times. The CDR3 is CASSLTGQSNTEAFF. The DNA for the CDR3 is TGTGCCAGCAGCTTAACCGGACAGTCGAACACTGAAGCTTTCTTT. The V call is TRBV7-6, the J call TRBJ1-1; possibly TRBD1 for D (6 bases). Germline V gene lookup returns CDR1 SGHVS and CDR2 FNYEAQ. The CDR3 length is 15 residues. V gave up 2 bases and J gave up 1 base, with 11 bases separating them.

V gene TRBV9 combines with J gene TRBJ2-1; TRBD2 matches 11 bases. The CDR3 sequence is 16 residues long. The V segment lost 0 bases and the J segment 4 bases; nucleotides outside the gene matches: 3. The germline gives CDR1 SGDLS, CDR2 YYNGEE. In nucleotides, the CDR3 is TGTGCCAGCAGCGTAGTAGCGGGGGGGGCGTACAATGAGCAGTTCTTC. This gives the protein CASSVVAGGAYNEQFF.

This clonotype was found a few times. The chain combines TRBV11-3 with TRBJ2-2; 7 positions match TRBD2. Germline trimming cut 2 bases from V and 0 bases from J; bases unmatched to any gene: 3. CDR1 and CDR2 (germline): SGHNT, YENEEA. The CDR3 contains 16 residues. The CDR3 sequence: CASSLNAGANTGELFF. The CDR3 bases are TGTGCCAGCAGCTTAAACGCGGGGGCGAACACCGGGGAGCTGTTTTTT.

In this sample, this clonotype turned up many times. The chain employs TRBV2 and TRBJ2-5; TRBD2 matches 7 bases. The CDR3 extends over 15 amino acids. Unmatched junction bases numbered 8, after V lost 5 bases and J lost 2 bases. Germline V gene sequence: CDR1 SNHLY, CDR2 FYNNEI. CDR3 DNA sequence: TGTGCCAGCAGTTTCTTAGCGGGCACTCAAGAGACCCAGTACTTC. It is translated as CASSFLAGTQETQYF.